Here is one T cell receptor (beta chain) with its context. There are a few counts of this clonotype. Its antigen is currently not known. Base-call qualities are not available, and no considerably larger clone is one nucleotide away. Reading the germline V gene gives CDR1 MNHNS and CDR2 SASEGT. Including the terminal cysteine and phenylalanine, the CDR3 comprises 13 residues. The CDR3 DNA has 39 bases and is translated from base 1. Deletion took 7 bases off V and 2 bases off J, with a span of 11 bases between the germline ends. The data were taken from a study of T cell repertoires in cytomegalovirus infection (dated by TCRdb to between 2018 and 2020). As for the study more broadly: Peptide stimulations targeted recently identified HLA-C-restricted CMV epitopes, whose presentation resists viral immunomodulation, together with well-studied HLA-B-restricted epitopes. Donor HLA type was relevant to the analysis, because carriage of CMV infection together with the matching HLA type was indicated by public TCR beta signatures.

The paper's findings and limits, for the study overall: Carriers of CMV infection plus the relevant HLA type were discriminated by the cumulative frequency of public TCR beta family members in the study cohort and in an independent approximately 400-donor cohort. The ex vivo response was dominated by HLA-C-restricted CMV-specific TCR beta clonotypes, and the single most frequent clonotype in two of eight donors was supplied by these HLA-C-restricted clonotypes.

This sample was sequenced with an Illumina HiSeq 1500. TCRdb's own reprocessing of the public reads used fastp at Q25 and MiXCR and kept productive beta chains. Rows are unified per CDR3 protein, each entry keeping the most common DNA and genes. The sample table contains about 770,000 distinct CDR3 sequences; only one count was recorded for almost 30% of them. Jointly, the top ten make up under 15% of the sample. The meaning of the sample's treatment or condition label: in vitro stimulation with specific CMV peptide epitopes to enrich CMV-specific T cells. The rearrangement combines TRBV6-1 with TRBJ1-1, with the D segment identity uncertain. The sample consisted of cultured CD8+ T cells from PBMCs, taken from culture after CMV antigen stimulation. The sequence came from a human donor in good health (CMV status not recorded). Some clones in this sample may be carry-over from other donors' samples. The CDR3 here reads CASMGTFNTEAFF. The bases are TGTGCCAGCATGGGCACCTTTAACACTGAAGCTTTCTTT.